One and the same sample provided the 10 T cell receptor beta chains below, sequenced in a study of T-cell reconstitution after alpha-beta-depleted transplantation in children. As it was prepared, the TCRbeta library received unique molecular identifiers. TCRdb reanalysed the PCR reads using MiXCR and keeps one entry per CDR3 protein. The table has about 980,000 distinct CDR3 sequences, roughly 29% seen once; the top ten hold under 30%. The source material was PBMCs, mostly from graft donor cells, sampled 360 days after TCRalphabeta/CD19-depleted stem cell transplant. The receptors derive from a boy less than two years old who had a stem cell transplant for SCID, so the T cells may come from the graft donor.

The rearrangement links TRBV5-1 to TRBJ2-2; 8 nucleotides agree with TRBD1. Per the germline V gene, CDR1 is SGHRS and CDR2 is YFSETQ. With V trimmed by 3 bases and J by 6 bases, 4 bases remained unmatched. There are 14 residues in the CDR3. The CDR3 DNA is TGCGCCAGCAGCTACCTACAGGGGGCCGGGGAGCTGTTTTTT. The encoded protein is CASSYLQGAGELFF.

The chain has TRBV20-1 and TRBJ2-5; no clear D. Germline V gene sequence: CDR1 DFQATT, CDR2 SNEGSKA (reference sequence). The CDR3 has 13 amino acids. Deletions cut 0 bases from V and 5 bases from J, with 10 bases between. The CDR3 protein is CSAREGFGETQYF. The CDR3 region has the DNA TGCAGTGCTAGAGAGGGATTTGGGGAGACCCAGTACTTC.

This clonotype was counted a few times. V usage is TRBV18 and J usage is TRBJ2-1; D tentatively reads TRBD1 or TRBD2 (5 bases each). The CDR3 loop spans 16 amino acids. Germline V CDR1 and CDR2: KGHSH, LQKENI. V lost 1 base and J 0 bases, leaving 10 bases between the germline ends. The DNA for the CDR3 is TGTGCCAGCTCACCACGGGACCGCTTCTCCTACAATGAGCAGTTCTTC. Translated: CASSPRDRFSYNEQFF.

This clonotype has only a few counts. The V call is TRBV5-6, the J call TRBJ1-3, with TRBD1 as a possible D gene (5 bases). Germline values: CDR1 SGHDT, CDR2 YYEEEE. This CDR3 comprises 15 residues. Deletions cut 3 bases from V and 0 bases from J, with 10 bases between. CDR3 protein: CASSWGFPSGNTIYF. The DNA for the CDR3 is TGTGCCAGCAGCTGGGGGTTTCCCTCTGGAAACACCATATATTTT.

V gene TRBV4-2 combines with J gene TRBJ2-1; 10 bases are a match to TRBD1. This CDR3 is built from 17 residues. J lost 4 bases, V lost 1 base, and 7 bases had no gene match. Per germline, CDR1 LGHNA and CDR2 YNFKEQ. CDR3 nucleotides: TGTGCCAGCAGCCAAGCCGCCGGGACAGGGGATTACAATGAGCAGTTCTTC. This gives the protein CASSQAAGTGDYNEQFF.

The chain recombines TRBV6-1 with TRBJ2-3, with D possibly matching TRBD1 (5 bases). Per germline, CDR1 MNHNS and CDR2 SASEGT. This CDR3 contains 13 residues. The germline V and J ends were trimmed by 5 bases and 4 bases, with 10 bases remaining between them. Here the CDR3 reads CASSRQRPDTQYF. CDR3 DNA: TGTGCCAGCAGTCGACAGAGGCCAGATACGCAGTATTTT.

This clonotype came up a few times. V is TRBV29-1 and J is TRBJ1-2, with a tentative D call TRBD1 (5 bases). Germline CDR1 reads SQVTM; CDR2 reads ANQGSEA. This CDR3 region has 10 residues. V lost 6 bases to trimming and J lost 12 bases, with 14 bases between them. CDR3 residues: CSVDDRRNTF. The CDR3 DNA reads TGCAGCGTAGACGACAGAAGAAACACCTTC. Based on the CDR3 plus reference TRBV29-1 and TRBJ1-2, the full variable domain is SAVISQKPSRDICQRGTSLTIQCQVDSQVTMMFWYRQQPGQSLTLIATANQGSEATYESGFVIDKFPISRPNLTFSTLTVSNMSPEDSSIYLCSVDDRRNTFGSGTRLTVV.

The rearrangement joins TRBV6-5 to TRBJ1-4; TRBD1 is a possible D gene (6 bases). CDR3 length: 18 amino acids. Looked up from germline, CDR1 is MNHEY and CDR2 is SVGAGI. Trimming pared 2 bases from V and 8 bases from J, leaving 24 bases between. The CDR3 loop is CASSYTSGQGSIKEKLFF. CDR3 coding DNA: TGTGCCAGCAGTTACACCTCGGGACAAGGGAGCATTAAGGAAAAACTGTTTTTT.

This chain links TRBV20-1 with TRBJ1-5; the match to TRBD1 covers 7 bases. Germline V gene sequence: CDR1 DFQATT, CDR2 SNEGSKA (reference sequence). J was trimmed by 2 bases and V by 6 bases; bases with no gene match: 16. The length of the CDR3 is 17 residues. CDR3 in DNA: TGCAGTGCCGCTAGGACAGGATCCCCAGGGGGCAATCAGCCCCAGCATTTT. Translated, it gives CSAARTGSPGGNQPQHF.

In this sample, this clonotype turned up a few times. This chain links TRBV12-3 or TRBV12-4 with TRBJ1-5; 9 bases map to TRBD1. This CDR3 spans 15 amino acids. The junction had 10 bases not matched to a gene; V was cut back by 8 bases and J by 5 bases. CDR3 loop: CASGPRDRVDQPQHF. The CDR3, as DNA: TGTGCCAGCGGACCCCGGGACAGGGTAGATCAGCCCCAGCATTTT.